Presented here are 11 T cell receptor beta chains from one specimen sequenced in a study of identical twins. TCRdb redid the calling of the 5' RACE reads with MiXCR, one entry per CDR3 protein. The sample records a few hundred thousand distinct CDR3 sequences, about 12% being singletons. This same sample was also part of a study on yellow fever vaccine responses in identical twins.

What was sequenced was CD8+ T cells sorted from blood. All receptors come from a woman under 30 in good health.

Concerning this clonotype: A read error is likely, as this CDR3 ends without the conserved phenylalanine or tryptophan. The chain recombines TRBV9 with TRBJ2-3; TRBD2 aligns across 9 bases. The ends lost 3 bases at V and 4 bases at J; junction bases unmatched: 6. From germline, CDR1 is SGDLS and CDR2 YYNGEE. This CDR3 has 15 amino acids. This CDR3 reads CASSGVAGAPDTQYI. The DNA for the CDR3 is TGTGCCAGCAGCGGAGTAGCGGGAGCCCCAGATACGCAGTATATT.

Details on this clonotype: An end of the junction differs from the germline gene, which may be a read error. This chain uses TRBV20-1 with TRBJ1-1; TRBD1 is a possible D gene (5 bases). CDR3 size: 17 residues. Germline CDR1 reads DFQATT; CDR2 reads SNEGSKA (reference sequence). CDR3 sequence reads: CCARETFLDTRNTEAFF. The CDR3 region has the DNA TGCTGTGCTAGAGAGACCTTTTTGGACACGAGGAACACTGAAGCTTTCTTT.

V is TRBV28 and J is TRBJ2-7; D tentatively reads TRBD1 or TRBD2 (5 bases each). Germline V gene lookup returns CDR1 MDHEN and CDR2 SYDVKM. The V end was cut by 2 bases, the J end by 5 bases, with 10 bases between. CDR3 length: 13 amino acids. The CDR3 here is CASSLRSGHEQYV. As DNA, the CDR3 is TGTGCCAGCAGTTTAAGGTCGGGACACGAGCAGTACGTC.

The rearrangement links TRBV3-1 to TRBJ2-3; D is ambiguous. V lost 1 base, J lost 0 bases, and 8 bases lay in between. Germline-derived CDR1 and CDR2 are LGHDT and YNNKEL (reference sequence). CDR3 length equals 15 residues. CDR3 bases: TGTGCCAGCAGCCAAGGCCCGTCCAGCACAGATACGCAGTATTTT. It codes for CASSQGPSSTDTQYF.

The rearrangement links TRBV6-2 or TRBV6-3 to TRBJ2-5, with 7 positions matching TRBD1. Germline assignment: CDR1 MNHEY and CDR2 SVGEGT. The CDR3 sequence is 18 residues long. V lost 2 bases to trimming and J lost 2 bases; unmatched junction nucleotides: 14. The CDR3 region is CASSYPPLTGWGQETQYF. CDR3 nucleotides: TGTGCCAGCAGTTACCCTCCCTTGACAGGGTGGGGGCAAGAGACCCAGTACTTC.

This clonotype was recorded at least ten times. V gene TRBV20-1 combines with J gene TRBJ2-7, with D unclear. V shed 0 bases and J shed 3 bases, with 15 bases lying between them. There are 15 residues in the CDR3. The V gene's germline CDR1 is DFQATT and CDR2 SNEGSKA (reference sequence). The CDR3 DNA is TGCAGTGCTAGAGATCCCAGCAAAGAGTTCTACGAGCAGTACGTC. Protein: CSARDPSKEFYEQYV.

This clonotype was counted only a few times. This rearrangement joins TRBV20-1 to TRBJ2-7, with 9 nucleotides matching TRBD1. Germline V gene data show CDR1 as DFQATT and CDR2 as SNEGSKA (reference sequence). V gave up 6 bases and J gave up 2 bases; unmatched junction bases: 8. CDR3 length equals 14 residues. In DNA, the CDR3 is TGCAGTGCCGTGGGACAGGGAGGTCCCTACGAGCAGTACGTC. It is translated as CSAVGQGGPYEQYV.

The rearrangement joins TRBV28 to TRBJ1-4; D is possibly TRBD1 (5 bases). Germline-derived CDR1 and CDR2 are MDHEN and SYDVKM. The CDR3 runs to 13 residues. Trimming removed 4 bases from V and 11 bases from J, with 14 bases in between. CDR3: CASSSGTAGKLFF. CDR3 nucleotide sequence: TGTGCCAGCAGTTCGGGGACCGCTGGGAAACTGTTTTTT. The variable domain in full, completed from reference TRBV28 and TRBJ1-4, reads DVKVTQSSRYLVKRTGEKVFLECVQDMDHENMFWYRQDPGLGLRLIYFSYDVKMKEKGDIPEGYSVSREKKERFSLILESASTNQTSMYLCASSSGTAGKLFFGSGTQLSVL.

This chain uses TRBV7-9 with TRBJ1-4; D might be TRBD1 (6 bases). CDR3 size: 17 residues. Looked up from germline, CDR1 is SEHNR and CDR2 is FQNEAQ (reference sequence). Trimming took 5 bases from V and 5 from J, leaving 21 bases between them. The CDR3 DNA follows: TGTGCCAGCAGCCATCCCGGACAGACGGCAGGGAATGAAAAACTGTTTTTT. Protein: CASSHPGQTAGNEKLFF.

The chain uses TRBV10-3 and TRBJ2-1; 13 nucleotides agree with TRBD2. The CDR3 runs 17 residues. The junction had 7 bases not matched to a gene; V was cut back by 3 bases and J by 5 bases. Germline V gene data show CDR1 as ENHRY and CDR2 as SYGVKD. Here the CDR3 reads CAISDQGLAGYDNEQFF. The CDR3 coding sequence is TGTGCCATCAGTGATCAGGGACTAGCGGGATACGACAATGAGCAGTTCTTC.

This clonotype occurred a few times. V and J are TRBV5-6 and TRBJ1-1, with D maybe TRBD1 (5 bases). The V gene lost 4 bases and the J gene lost 3 bases, with 13 bases spanning the gap. Germline V gene data show CDR1 as SGHDT and CDR2 as YYEEEE. CDR3 size: 14 residues. CDR3 DNA sequence: TGTGCCAGCAGCCCCGCGTGGGGGGACACTGAAGCTTTCTTT. It codes for CASSPAWGDTEAFF.